This T cell receptor (beta chain) was recorded in a study of T cells in Graves' hyperthyroidism and ophthalmopathy. Study details: Peripheral blood sampling occurred at initial diagnosis, before any treatment.

Regions amplified from RNA transcripts were the TCR beta CDR3 regions. TCR CDR3 regions were first amplified by RT-PCR with HTBI primers. TCRdb re-analysed the multiplex PCR reads in MiXCR, keeping a single row per CDR3 protein. Among about 290,000 distinct CDR3 sequences listed, 13% were seen once. This clonotype was seen many times. Diagnosis of hyperthyroidism was new in patients aged 18 to 65, and its duration was under 2 months. From germline, CDR1 is SGHAT and CDR2 FQDESV (reference sequence). This CDR3 is 17 amino acids long. The ends lost 1 base at V and 0 bases at J; junction bases unmatched: 3.

The source of this sequence is a woman under 40 with Graves' hyperthyroidism that later progressed to Graves' ophthalmopathy. Sequencing was performed on blood. V and J are TRBV11-1 and TRBJ2-7, with 13 bases that match TRBD2. CDR3 DNA: TGTGCCAGCAGCTTAGGGGGACTAGCGGGACTCTCCTACGAGCAGTACTTC. This sequence encodes CASSLGGLAGLSYEQYF.